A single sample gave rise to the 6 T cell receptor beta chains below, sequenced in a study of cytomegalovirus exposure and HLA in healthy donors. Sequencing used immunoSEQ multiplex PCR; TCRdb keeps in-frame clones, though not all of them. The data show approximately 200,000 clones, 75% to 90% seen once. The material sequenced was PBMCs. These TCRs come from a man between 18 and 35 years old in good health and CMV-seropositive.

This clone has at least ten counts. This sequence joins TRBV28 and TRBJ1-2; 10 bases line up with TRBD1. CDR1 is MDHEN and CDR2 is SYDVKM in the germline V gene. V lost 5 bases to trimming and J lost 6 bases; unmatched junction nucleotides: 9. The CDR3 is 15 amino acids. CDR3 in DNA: TGTGCCAGCAGTCGTCCCGGGACAGGGGTCAATGGCTACACCTTC. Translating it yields CASSRPGTGVNGYTF.

The CDR3 loop is CASSLGLGLYEQYF. Here the CDR3 DNA reads TGTGCCAGCAGCCTCGGACTAGGTCTCTACGAGCAGTACTTC. The chain has TRBV7-2 and TRBJ2-7; TRBD2 agrees at 7 bases. Trimming cost V 5 bases and J 3 bases; bases outside gene matches: 7. CDR1 is SGHTA and CDR2 is FQGNSA in the germline V gene. The CDR3 totals 14 residues.

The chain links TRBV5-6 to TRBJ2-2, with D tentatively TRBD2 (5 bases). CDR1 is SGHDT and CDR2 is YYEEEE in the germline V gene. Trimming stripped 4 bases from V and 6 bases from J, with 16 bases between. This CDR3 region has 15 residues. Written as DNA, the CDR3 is TGTGCCAGCAGCCTGGGGTGGAGGAGCGCCGGGGAGCTGTTTTTT. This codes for CASSLGWRSAGELFF.

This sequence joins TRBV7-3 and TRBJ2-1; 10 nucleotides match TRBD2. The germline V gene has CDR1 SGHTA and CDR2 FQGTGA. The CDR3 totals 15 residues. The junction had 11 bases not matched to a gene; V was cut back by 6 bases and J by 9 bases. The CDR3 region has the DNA TGTGCCAGCAGTGCCGGGACTAGCGCATGGGGTGAGCAGTTCTTC. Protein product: CASSAGTSAWGEQFF.

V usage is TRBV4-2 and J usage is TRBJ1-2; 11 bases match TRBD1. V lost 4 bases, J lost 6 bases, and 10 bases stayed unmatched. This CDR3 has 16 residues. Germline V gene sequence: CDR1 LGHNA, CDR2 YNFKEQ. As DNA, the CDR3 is TGTGCCAGCAGCCTGCGGACAGGGGGCGCGTCACATGGCTACACCTTC. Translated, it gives CASSLRTGGASHGYTF.

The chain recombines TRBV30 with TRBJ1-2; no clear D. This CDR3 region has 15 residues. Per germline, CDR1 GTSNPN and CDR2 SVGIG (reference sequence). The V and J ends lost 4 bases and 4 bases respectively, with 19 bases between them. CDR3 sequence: CAWTIIPNRIYGYTF. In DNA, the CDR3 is TGTGCCTGGACCATAATCCCAAACAGAATCTATGGCTACACCTTC.